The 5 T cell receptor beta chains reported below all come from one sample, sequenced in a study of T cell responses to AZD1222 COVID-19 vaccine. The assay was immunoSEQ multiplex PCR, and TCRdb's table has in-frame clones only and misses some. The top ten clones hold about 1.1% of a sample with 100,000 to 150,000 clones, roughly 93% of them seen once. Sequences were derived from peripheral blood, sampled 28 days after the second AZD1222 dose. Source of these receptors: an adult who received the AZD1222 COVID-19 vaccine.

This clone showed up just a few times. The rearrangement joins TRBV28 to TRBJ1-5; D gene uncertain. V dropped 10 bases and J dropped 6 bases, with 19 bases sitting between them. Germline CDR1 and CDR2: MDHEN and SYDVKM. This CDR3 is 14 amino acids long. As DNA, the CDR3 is TGTGCCACCAAAAAGGTCCAGAAGATTCAGCCCCAGCATTTT. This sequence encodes CATKKVQKIQPQHF.

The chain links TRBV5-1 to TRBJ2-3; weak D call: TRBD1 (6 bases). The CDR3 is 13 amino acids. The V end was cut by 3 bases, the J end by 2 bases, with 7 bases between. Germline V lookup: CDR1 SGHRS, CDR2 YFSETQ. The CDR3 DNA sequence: TGCGCCAGCAGCTACAGGGACACAGATACGCAGTATTTT. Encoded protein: CASSYRDTDTQYF.

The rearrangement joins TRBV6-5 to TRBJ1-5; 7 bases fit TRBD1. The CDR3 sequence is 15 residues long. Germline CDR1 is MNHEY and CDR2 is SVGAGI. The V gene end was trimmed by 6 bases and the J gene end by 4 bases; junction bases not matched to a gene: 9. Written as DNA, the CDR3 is TGTGCCAGCAGACGCTCACGGGACAGAAATCAGCCCCAGCATTTT. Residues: CASRRSRDRNQPQHF.

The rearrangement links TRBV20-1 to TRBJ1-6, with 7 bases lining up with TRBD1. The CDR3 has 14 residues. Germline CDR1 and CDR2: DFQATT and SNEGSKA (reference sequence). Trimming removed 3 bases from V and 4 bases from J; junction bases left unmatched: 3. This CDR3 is CSASGTAYNSPLHF. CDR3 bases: TGCAGTGCTAGTGGGACAGCTTATAATTCACCCCTCCACTTT.

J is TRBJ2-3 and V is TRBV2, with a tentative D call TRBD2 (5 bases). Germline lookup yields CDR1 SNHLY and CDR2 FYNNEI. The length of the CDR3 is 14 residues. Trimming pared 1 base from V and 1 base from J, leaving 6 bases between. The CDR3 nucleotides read TGTGCCAGCAGTGAAGGACTACGCACAGATACGCAGTATTTT. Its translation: CASSEGLRTDTQYF.